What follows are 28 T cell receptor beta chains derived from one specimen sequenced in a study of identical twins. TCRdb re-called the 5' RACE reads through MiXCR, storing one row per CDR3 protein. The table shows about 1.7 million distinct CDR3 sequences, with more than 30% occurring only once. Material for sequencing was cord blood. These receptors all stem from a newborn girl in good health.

This CDR3 reads CSAEPQGWIRYNEQFF. The CDR3 region has the DNA TGCAGTGCTGAGCCCCAGGGTTGGATACGGTACAATGAGCAGTTCTTC. The rearrangement links TRBV20-1 to TRBJ2-1; tentative D call: TRBD1 (5 bases). V dropped 5 bases and J dropped 4 bases, with 21 bases sitting between them. The CDR3 loop spans 16 amino acids. CDR1 is DFQATT, CDR2 SNEGSKA, per germline (reference sequence).

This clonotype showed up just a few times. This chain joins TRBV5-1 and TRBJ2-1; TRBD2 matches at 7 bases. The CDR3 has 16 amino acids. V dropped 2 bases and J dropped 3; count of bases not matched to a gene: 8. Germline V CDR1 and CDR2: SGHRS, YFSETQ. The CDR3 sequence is CASSLAGRGIYNEQFF. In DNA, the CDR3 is TGCGCCAGCAGCTTAGCTGGGAGGGGAATCTACAATGAGCAGTTCTTC.

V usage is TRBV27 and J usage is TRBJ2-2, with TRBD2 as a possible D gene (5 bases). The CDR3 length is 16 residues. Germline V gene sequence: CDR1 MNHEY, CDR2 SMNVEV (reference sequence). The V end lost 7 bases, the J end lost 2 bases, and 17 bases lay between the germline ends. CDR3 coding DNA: TGTGCCAGCACCCACTCCTCTAGCAGAAACACCGGGGAGCTGTTTTTT. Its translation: CASTHSSSRNTGELFF.

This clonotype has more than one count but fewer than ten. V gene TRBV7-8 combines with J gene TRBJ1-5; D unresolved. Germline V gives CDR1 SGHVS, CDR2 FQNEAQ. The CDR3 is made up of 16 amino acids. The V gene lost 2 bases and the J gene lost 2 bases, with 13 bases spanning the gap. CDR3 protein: CASSLRTEIGNQPQHF. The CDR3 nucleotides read TGTGCCAGCAGCTTAAGGACGGAGATTGGCAATCAGCCCCAGCATTTT.

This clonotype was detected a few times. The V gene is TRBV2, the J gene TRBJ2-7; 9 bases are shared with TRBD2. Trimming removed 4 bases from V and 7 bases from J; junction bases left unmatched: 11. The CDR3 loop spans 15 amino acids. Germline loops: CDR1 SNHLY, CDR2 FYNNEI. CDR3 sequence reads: CASSGSGGSYNEQYF. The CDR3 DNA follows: TGTGCCAGCAGTGGTAGCGGGGGCTCCTACAATGAGCAGTACTTC.

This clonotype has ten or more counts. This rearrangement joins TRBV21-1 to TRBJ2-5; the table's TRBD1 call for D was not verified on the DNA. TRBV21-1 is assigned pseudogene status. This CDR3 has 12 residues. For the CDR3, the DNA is TGTGCCAGCAGTAACAGGGAAGAGACCCAGTACTTC. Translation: CASSNREETQYF.

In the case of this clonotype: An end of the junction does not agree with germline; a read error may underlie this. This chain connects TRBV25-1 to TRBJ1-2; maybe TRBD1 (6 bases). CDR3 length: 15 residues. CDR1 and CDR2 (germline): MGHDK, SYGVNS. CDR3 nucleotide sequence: TGTGCCCGCAGTGGCCTCCGGGACACCGAGGGAGGCTACACCTTC. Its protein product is CARSGLRDTEGGYTF.

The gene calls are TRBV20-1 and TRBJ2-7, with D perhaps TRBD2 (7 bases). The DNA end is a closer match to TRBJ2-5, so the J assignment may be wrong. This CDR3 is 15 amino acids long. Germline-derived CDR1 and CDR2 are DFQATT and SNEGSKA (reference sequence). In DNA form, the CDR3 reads TGCAGTGCATACAGGAGGGGGGGCAGTTGGGAGACCCAGTACTTC. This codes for CSAYRRGGSWETQYF.

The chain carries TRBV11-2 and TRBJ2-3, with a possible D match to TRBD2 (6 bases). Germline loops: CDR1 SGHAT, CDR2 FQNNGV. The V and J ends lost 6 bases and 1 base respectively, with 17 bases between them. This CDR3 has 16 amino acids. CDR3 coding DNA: TGTGCCAGCAGTTCGCATATCGGGGGTCGCACAGATACGCAGTATTTT. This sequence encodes CASSSHIGGRTDTQYF.

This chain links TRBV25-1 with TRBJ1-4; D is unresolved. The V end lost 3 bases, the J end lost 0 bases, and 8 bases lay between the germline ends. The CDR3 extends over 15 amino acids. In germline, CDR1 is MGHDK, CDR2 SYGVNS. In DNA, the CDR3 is TGTGCCAGCAGTGATAGGGCAGCAACTAATGAAAAACTGTTTTTT. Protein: CASSDRAATNEKLFF.

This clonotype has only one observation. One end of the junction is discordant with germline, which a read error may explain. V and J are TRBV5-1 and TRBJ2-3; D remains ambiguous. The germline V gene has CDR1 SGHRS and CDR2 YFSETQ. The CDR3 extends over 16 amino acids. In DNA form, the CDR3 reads TGCGCCAGCGGCTTGGGCTTCGCCTTTCGCACAGATACGCAGTATTTT. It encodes CASGLGFAFRTDTQYF.

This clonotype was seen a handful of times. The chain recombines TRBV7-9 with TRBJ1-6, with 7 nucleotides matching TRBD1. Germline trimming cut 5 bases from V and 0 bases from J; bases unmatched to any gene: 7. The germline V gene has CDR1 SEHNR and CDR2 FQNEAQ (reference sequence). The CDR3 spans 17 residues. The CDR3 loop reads CASSRKQGSSYNSPLHF. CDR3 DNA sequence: TGTGCCAGCAGCCGTAAACAGGGGAGCTCCTATAATTCACCCCTCCACTTT. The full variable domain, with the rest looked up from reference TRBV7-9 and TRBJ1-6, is DTGVSQNPRHKITKRGQNVTFRCDPISEHNRLYWYRQTLGQGPEFLTYFQNEAQLEKSRLLSDRFSAERPKGSFSTLEIQRTEQGDSAMYLCASSRKQGSSYNSPLHFGNGTRLTVT.

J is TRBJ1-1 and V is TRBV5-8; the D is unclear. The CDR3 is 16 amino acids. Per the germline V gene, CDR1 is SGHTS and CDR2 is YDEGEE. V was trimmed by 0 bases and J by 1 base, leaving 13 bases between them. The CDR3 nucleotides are TGTGCCAGCAGCTTGGCAGTGGAGGTACCGAACACTGAAGCTTTCTTT. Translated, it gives CASSLAVEVPNTEAFF.

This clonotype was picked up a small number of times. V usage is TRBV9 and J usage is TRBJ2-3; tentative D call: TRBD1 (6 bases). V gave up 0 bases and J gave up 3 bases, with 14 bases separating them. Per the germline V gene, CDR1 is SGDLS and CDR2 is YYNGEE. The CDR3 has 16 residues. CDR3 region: CASSVGGTTGTDTQYF. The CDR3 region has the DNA TGTGCCAGCAGCGTAGGGGGGACAACTGGGACAGATACGCAGTATTTT.

The chain's CDR3 is CASSPKQGKGYTF. The CDR3, as DNA: TGCGCCAGCAGCCCTAAACAGGGAAAAGGCTACACCTTC. The rearrangement uses TRBV4-1 and TRBJ1-2; D is perhaps TRBD1 (6 bases). Germline V gene lookup returns CDR1 MGHRA and CDR2 YSYEKL. V dropped 4 bases and J dropped 8 bases, with 14 bases sitting between them. CDR3 length: 13 residues.

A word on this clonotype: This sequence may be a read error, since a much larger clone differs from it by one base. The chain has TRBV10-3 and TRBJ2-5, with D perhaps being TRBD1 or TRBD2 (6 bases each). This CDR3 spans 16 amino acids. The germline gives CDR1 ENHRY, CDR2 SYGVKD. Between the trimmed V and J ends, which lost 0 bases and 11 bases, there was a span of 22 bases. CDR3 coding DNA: TGTGCCATCAGTGAGTCGTGGGGGGCCTCCTACAATGAGCAGTACTTC. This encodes CAISESWGASYNEQYF.

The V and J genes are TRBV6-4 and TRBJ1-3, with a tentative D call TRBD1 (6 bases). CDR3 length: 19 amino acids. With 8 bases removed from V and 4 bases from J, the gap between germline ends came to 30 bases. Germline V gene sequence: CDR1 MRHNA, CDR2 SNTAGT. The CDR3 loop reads CASSFIGPSSLGAGNTIYF. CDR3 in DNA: TGTGCCAGCTCCTTCATCGGACCCTCTTCTTTGGGGGCGGGAAACACCATATATTTT.

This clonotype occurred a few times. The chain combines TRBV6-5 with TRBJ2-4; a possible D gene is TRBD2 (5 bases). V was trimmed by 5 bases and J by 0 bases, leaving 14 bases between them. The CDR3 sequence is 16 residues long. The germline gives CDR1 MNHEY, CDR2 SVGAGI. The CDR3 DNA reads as TGTGCCAGCAGTCCCGCGGGTACTGCAGCCAAAAACATTCAGTACTTC. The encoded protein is CASSPAGTAAKNIQYF.

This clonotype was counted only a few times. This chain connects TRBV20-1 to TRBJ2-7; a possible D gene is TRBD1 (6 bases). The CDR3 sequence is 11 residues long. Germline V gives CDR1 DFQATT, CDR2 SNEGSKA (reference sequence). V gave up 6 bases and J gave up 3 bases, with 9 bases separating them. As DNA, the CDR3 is TGCAGTGCGATAGGGGGCTACGAGCAGTACTTC. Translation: CSAIGGYEQYF.

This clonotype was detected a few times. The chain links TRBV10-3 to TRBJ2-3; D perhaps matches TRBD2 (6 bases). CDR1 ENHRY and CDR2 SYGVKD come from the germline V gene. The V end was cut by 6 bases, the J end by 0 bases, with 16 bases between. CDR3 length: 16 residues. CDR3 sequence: CAIRGGNLASTDTQYF. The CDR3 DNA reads TGTGCCATCAGAGGAGGGAACCTCGCTAGCACAGATACGCAGTATTTT.

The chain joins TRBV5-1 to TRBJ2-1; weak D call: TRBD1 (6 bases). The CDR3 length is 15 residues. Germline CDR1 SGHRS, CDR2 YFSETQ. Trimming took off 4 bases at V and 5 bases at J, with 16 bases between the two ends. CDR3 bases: TGCGCCAGCAGCGGGAGTAATGGGGGCAACAATGAGCAGTTCTTC. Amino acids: CASSGSNGGNNEQFF.

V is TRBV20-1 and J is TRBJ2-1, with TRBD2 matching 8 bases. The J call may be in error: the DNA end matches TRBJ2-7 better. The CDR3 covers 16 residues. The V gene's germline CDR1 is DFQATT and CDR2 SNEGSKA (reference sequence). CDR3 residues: CSAPRPRGLGYNEQYF. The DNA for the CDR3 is TGCAGTGCCCCCCGCCCGCGGGGACTAGGGTACAATGAGCAGTACTTC.

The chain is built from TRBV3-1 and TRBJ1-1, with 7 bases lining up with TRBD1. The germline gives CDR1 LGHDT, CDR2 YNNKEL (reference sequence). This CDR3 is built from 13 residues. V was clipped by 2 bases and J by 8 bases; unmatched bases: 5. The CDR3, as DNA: TGTGCCAGCAGCCAAAAAAGGGGGCGGGAAGCTTTCTTT. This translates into CASSQKRGREAFF.

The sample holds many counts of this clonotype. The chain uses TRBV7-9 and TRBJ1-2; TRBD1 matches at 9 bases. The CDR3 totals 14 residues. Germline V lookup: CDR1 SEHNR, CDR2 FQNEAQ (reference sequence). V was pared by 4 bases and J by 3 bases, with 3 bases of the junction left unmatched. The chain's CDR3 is CASSSRTGDYGYTF. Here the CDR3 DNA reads TGTGCCAGCAGCTCACGGACAGGGGACTATGGCTACACCTTC.

The CDR3, as DNA: TGTGCCAGCTCACCACTCGGACAAAATGAAAAACTGTTTTTT. Protein product: CASSPLGQNEKLFF. V gene TRBV18 combines with J gene TRBJ1-4, with D possibly TRBD1 on 5 matching bases. V was trimmed by 1 base and J by 5 bases, leaving 8 bases between them. Germline lookup yields CDR1 KGHSH and CDR2 LQKENI. This CDR3 has 14 residues.

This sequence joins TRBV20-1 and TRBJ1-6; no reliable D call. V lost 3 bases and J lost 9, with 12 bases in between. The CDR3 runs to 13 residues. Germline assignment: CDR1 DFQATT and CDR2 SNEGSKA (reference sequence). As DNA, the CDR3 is TGCAGTGCTAGGCGTCAAGTAGGTTCACCCCTCCACTTT. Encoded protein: CSARRQVGSPLHF.

CDR3 nucleotides: TGCAGCGTTAGGACAGGGCTGAGCAATCAGCCCCAGCATTTT. Amino acid sequence: CSVRTGLSNQPQHF. The chain recombines TRBV29-1 with TRBJ1-5; 8 bases agree with TRBD1. J was trimmed by 1 base and V by 5 bases; bases with no gene match: 4. CDR3 length: 14 amino acids. The germline V gene has CDR1 SQVTM and CDR2 ANQGSEA.

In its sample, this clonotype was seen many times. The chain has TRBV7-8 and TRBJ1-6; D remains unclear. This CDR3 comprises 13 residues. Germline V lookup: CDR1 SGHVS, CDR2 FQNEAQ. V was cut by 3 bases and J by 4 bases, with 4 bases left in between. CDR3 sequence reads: CASSFRYNSPLHF. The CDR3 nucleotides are TGTGCCAGCAGCTTCAGATATAATTCACCCCTCCACTTT.